The clone carrying this T cell receptor (beta chain) came up many times. Its target is not known. Each CDR3 protein gets one entry after TCRdb re-called the 5' RACE reads with MiXCR. Here the sample spans around 280,000 distinct CDR3 sequences, around 20% being singletons. The data were taken from a study of CD8 T cells in ankylosing spondylitis. Deletions cut 0 bases from V and 5 bases from J, with 11 bases between. CDR3 size: 15 residues. Germline V lookup: CDR1 LGHNA, CDR2 YNFKEQ. Findings and caveats of the study: Within matched ankylosing spondylitis synovial fluid, disease-linked clones were reportedly significantly enriched. The authors found the disease-linked clones to be CD8+ and relatively rare in peripheral blood.

The receptor was derived from a male donor with ankylosing spondylitis or in good health (not recorded which). The specimen was blood, either unsorted or a sorted T cell fraction (not recorded which). The chain combines TRBV4-2 with TRBJ2-1; no reliable D call. DNA for the CDR3: TGTGCCAGCAGCCAAGATCGCCCCGTGAACAATGAGCAGTTCTTC. This codes for CASSQDRPVNNEQFF.